This T cell receptor beta chain was documented in a study of identical twins' blood T cells (dated by TCRdb to about 2013). For the wider study: The approximately 12 libraries, six for the alpha chain and six for the beta chain, together yielded 49 million or so Illumina reads. The study compared TCR alpha and beta chain repertoires of three pairs of monozygous twins using next-generation sequencing to assess genetic influence on repertoire formation. The paper's findings and limits, for the study overall: The number of CDR3 clonotypes shared between two donors was mainly determined by the product of the cloneset sizes of the two donors, and no clear deviation from this trend was shown by twins. V gene usage was reported to be markedly more similar within twin pairs than between unrelated donors, even among non-selected out-of-frame TCRbeta clonotypes. Because the twins were reared together, environmental influences could not be excluded as an explanation for twin similarity. Among the most abundant TCRbeta clonotypes, each donor shared more CDR3 sequences with her twin than with unrelated donors. Validation by independent studies was stated to be required for the proposed role of the TCRalpha J segment in MHC recognition during thymic selection.

Based on the germline V gene, the CDR1 and CDR2 sequences are SGHRS and YFSETQ. The CDR3 numbers 15 residues from cysteine through phenylalanine. The DNA shown is the 45-base CDR3, in frame from base 1. V is clipped by 1 base and J by 2 bases, and the sequence between their germline boundaries is 9 bases long. As regards this clonotype: Its antigen specificity is not known. Base qualities were left out, and no much larger clone turns up one base away.

Six healthy women forming three monozygous twin pairs were used as donors. All three twin pairs had been reared together and were thought likely to have met the same infectious agents and vaccines. TCR cDNA libraries were prepared from RNA that was isolated from peripheral blood mononuclear cells. Receptors were amplified or captured by 5' RACE. Sequencing was carried out with an Illumina Genome Analyzer IIx. To prepare the RNA-based TCR cDNA libraries, a previously described protocol was followed, with several modifications. To prevent cross-contamination, sample-specific barcodes were added to both ends of each TCR cDNA library during cDNA synthesis and amplification. The original methods were these. Each individual had between about 90,000 and nearly 500,000 identified clonotypes, and each library contained roughly 2 to 3.6 million CDR3-containing reads. Reads with improper barcode index combinations were discarded, after which clonesets were built for each library with the MiTCR software. MiTCR filtered or rescued low-quality reads and corrected PCR and sequencing errors when assembling CDR3 clonotypes. Artificial out-of-frame clonotypes were mapped to in-frame sequences, with one indel allowed in the CDR3, and then removed. V and J gene usage similarity between donors was measured as Jensen-Shannon divergence divided by mean entropy. In-frame beta chains were kept once TCRdb had trimmed the public reads at Q25 with fastp and called clones with MiXCR. Rows matching on CDR3 protein sequence are summarized as one entry with the most common DNA and genes. V and J calls and clone size were set by TCRdb, not the authors. The sample data list fewer than 450,000 distinct CDR3 sequences, and 28% of these were observed just once. The ten largest make up more than 5.5% of the sample.

The rearrangement joined TRBV5-1 to TRBJ2-2, and TRBD1 may be the D gene, going by 5 matching bases. This receptor was taken from a woman between 18 and 49 years old in good health. Sequenced material: PBMCs. The CDR3 region has the sequence CASSLRQTNTGELFF. The nucleotide sequence reads TGCGCCAGCAGCTTGCGACAGACTAACACCGGGGAGCTGTTTTTT.